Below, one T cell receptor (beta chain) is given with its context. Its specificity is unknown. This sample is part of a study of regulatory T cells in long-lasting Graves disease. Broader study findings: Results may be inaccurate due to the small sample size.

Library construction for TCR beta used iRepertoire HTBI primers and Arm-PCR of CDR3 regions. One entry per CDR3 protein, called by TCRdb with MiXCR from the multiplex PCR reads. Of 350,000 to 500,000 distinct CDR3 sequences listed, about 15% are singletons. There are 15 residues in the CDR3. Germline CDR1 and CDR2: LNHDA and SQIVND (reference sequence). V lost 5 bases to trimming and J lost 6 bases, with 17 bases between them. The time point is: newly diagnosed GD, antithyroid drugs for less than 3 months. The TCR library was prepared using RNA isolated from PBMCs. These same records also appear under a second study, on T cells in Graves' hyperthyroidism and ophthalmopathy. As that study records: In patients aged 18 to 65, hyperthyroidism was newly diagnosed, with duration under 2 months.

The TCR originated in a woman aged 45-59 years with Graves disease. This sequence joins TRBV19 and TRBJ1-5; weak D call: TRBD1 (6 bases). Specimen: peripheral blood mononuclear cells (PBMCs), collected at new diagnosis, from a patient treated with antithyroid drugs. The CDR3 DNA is TGTGCCAGTAGTGAAACAGGTTCAGGGGCTCAGCCCCAGCATTTT. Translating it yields CASSETGSGAQPQHF.